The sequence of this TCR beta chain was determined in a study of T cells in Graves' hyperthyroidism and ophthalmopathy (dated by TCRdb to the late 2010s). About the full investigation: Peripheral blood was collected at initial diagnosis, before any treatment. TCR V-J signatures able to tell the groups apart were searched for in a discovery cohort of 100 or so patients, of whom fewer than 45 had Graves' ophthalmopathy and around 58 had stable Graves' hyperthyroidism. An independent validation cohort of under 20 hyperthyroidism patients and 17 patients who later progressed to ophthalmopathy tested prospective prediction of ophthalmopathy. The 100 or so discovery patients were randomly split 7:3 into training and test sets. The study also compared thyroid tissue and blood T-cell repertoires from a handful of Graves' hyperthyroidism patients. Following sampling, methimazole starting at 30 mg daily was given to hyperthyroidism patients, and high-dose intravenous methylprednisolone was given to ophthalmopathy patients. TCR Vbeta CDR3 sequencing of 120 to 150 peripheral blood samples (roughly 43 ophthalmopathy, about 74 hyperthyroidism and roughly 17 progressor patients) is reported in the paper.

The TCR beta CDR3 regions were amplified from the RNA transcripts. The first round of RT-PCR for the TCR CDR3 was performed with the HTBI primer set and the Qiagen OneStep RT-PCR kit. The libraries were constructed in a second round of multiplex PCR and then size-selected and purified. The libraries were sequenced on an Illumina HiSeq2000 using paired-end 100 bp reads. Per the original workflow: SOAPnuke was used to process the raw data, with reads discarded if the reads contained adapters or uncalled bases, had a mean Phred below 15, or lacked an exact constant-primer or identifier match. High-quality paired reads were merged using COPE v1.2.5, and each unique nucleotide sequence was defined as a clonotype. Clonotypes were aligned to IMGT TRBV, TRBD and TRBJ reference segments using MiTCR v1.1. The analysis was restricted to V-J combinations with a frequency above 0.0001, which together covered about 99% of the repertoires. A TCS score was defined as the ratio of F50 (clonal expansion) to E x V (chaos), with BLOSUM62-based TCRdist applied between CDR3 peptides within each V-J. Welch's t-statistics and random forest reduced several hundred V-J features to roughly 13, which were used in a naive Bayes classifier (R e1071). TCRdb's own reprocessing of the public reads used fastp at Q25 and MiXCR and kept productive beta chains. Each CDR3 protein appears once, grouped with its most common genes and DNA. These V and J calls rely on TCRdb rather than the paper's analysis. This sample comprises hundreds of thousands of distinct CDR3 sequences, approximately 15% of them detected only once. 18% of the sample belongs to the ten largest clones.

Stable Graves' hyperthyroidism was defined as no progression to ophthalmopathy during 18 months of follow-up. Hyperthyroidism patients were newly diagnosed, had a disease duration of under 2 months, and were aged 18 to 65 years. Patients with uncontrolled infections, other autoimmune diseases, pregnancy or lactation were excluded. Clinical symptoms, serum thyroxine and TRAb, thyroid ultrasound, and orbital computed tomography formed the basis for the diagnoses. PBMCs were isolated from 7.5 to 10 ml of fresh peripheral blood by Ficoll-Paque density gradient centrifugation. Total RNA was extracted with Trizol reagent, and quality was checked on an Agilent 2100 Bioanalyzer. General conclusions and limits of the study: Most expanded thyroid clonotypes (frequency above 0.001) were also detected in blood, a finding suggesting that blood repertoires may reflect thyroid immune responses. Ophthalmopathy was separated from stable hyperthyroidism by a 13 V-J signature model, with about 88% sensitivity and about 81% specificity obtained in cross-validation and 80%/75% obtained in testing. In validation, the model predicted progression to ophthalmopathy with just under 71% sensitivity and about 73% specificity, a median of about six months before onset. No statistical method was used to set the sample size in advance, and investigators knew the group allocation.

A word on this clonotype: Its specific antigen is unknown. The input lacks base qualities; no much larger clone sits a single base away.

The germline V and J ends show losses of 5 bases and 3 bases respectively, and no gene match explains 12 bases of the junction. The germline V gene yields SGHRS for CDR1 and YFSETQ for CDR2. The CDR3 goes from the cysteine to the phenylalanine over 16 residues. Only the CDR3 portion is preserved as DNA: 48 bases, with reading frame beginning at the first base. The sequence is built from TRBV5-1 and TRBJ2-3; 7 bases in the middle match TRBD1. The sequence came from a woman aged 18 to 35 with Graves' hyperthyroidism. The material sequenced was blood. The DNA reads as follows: TGCGCCAGCAGTAAAGTTAGACAGGGTGCAACAGATACGCAGTATTTT. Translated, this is CASSKVRQGATDTQYF.